This is a list of T cell receptor beta chains from one sample in a study of T cell responses to AZD1222 COVID-19 vaccine. The repertoire was sequenced with immunoSEQ multiplex PCR; TCRdb's copy has only in-frame clones and lacks some. The sample has about 120,000 clones, 86% seen once; the top ten hold more than 20%. This specimen consisted of peripheral blood, obtained on day 0 of AZD1222 vaccination. The receptor set was obtained from an adult in good health. CDR3s include the opening cysteine and the closing phenylalanine or tryptophan. A D gene is named only where the DNA matches it firmly.

CDR3 DNA	CDR3 protein	V gene	D gene	J gene
TGTGCCAGCAGCCCACCGACAGGGTGGGGAGAAGATACGCAGTATTTT	CASSPPTGWGEDTQYF	TRBV7-9	TRBD1	TRBJ2-3
TGTGCCAGCAGCGTAGAGGTGGGGAGCTCCTACGAGCAGTACTTC	CASSVEVGSSYEQYF	TRBV9	-	TRBJ2-7
TGCGCCAGCAGCATTTTACAGGGGGCCGGCGGCTACACCTTC	CASSILQGAGGYTF	TRBV5-1	TRBD1	TRBJ1-2
TGTGCCAGCAGTTACTCGGGCGGGGGGCCCTACGAGCAGTACTTC	CASSYSGGGPYEQYF	TRBV6-5	TRBD2	TRBJ2-7
TGTGCCAGCAGGACGTCCCCCGGGGAGCTGTTTTTT	CASRTSPGELFF	TRBV12-3/TRBV12-4	-	TRBJ2-2
TGTGCCAGCAGCCCGGGGACAGGCACAGAGCAGTACTTC	CASSPGTGTEQYF	TRBV7-9	TRBD1	TRBJ2-7
TGTGCCAGCAGTGAACATCGAGACTACGAGCAGTACTTC	CASSEHRDYEQYF	TRBV2	-	TRBJ2-7
TGTGCCAGTAGTATTCTAGCGCAGGCTGAGCAGTTCTTC	CASSILAQAEQFF	TRBV19	-	TRBJ2-1
TGTGCCAGCAGCGTGACCGGCAACACCATATATTTT	CASSVTGNTIYF	TRBV3-1/TRBV3-2	-	TRBJ1-3
TGCGCCAGCAGCTTTACTGGACAGGGGAATCAGCCCCAGCATTTT	CASSFTGQGNQPQHF	TRBV5-1	TRBD1	TRBJ1-5
TGTGCCAGCAGTTACTGGACAGGGAAAATGAACACTGAAGCTTTCTTT	CASSYWTGKMNTEAFF	TRBV6-6	TRBD1	TRBJ1-1
TGTGCCAGCAGCCCCCCCGGGACAAAGGGCTACACCTTC	CASSPPGTKGYTF	TRBV3-1/TRBV3-2	-	TRBJ1-2
TGTGCCAGCAGTCCCCTCAGGGTTGGTTATGGCTACACCTTC	CASSPLRVGYGYTF	TRBV27	-	TRBJ1-2
TGTGCCAGCACCCCAGGGACCGTTCCCGGGACTTCGACCTCAACCTACAATGAGCAGTTCTTC	CASTPGTVPGTSTSTYNEQFF	TRBV6-2/TRBV6-3	-	TRBJ2-1
TGCGCCAGCGGCAGACCGAACACTGAAGCTTTCTTT	CASGRPNTEAFF	TRBV4-1	-	TRBJ1-1
TGTGCCAGCAGCGATAGTTTCGAGCAGTACTTC	CASSDSFEQYF	TRBV2	-	TRBJ2-7
TGCGCCAGCAGCCAAGATCGCGAGATCCGGAACGAGCAGTACTTC	CASSQDREIRNEQYF	TRBV4-3	-	TRBJ2-7
TGTGCCAGCAGCCCGGTCGGGGCTCCCACCTACGAGCAGTACTTC	CASSPVGAPTYEQYF	TRBV6-2/TRBV6-3	-	TRBJ2-7
TGTGCCAGCAGCTTGTTCGACGATGAGCAGTTCTTC	CASSLFDDEQFF	TRBV5-6	-	TRBJ2-1
TGCGCCAGCAGCTTTTTCTCGGAGGGGGAAGCTTTCTTT	CASSFFSEGEAFF	TRBV5-1	-	TRBJ1-1
TGCGCCAGCAGCCCGGGACAGGGTCGCTATGGCTACACCTTC	CASSPGQGRYGYTF	TRBV4-3	TRBD1	TRBJ1-2
TGTGCCAGCAGCGTAGGGGGCAGGGAGGGTCAGCCCCAGCATTTT	CASSVGGREGQPQHF	TRBV9	-	TRBJ1-5
TGTGCCAGCAGTTTAAGGAGCCTTAACTATGGCTACACCTTC	CASSLRSLNYGYTF	TRBV28	-	TRBJ1-2
TGTGCCAGCAGCAAAGTTGGGGTTAACTACGAGCAGTACTTC	CASSKVGVNYEQYF	TRBV21-1	-	TRBJ2-7
TGTGCCAGCAGCCTTAGCGGGGGGGTGAACTACGAGCAGTACTTC	CASSLSGGVNYEQYF	TRBV7-2	TRBD2	TRBJ2-7
TGTGCCAGCAGCTTAGAGCCGACAACCAACTATGGCTACACCTTC	CASSLEPTTNYGYTF	TRBV13	-	TRBJ1-2
TGTGCCTGGAGTGTACCCAGTCTCTACGAGCAGTACTTC	CAWSVPSLYEQYF	TRBV30	-	TRBJ2-7